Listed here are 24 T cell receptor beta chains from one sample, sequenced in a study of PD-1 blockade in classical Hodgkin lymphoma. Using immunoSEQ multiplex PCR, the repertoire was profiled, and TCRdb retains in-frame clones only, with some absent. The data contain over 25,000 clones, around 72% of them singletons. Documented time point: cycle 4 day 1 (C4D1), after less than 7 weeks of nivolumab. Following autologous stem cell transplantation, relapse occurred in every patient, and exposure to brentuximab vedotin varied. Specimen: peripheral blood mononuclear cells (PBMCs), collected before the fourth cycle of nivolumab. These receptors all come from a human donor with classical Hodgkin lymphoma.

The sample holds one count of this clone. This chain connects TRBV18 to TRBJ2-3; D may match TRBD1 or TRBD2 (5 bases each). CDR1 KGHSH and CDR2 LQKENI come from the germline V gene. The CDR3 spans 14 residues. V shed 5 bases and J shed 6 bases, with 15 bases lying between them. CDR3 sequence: CASSSTTGTDTQYF. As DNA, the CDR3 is TGTGCCAGCTCATCAACCACTGGGACCGATACGCAGTATTTT.

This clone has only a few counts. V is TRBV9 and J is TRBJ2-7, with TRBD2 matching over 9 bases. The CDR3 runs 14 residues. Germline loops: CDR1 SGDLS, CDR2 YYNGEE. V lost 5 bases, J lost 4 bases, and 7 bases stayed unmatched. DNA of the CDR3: TGTGCCAGCAGTTCCGGGACTAGCTTGTACGAGCAGTACTTC. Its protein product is CASSSGTSLYEQYF.

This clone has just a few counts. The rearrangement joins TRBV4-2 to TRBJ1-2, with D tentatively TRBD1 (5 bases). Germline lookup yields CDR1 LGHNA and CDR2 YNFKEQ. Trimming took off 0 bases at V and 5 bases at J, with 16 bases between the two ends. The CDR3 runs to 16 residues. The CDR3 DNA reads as TGTGCCAGCAGCCAAGAAACAGGTTCAGGGTCGTATGGCTACACCTTC. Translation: CASSQETGSGSYGYTF.

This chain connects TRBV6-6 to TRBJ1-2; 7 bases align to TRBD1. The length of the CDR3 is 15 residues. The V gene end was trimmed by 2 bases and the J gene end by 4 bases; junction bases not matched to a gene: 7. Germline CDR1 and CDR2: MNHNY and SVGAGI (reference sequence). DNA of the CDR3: TGTGCCAGCAGTTACACCCCAGGGGGTTCCTATGGCTACACCTTC. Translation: CASSYTPGGSYGYTF.

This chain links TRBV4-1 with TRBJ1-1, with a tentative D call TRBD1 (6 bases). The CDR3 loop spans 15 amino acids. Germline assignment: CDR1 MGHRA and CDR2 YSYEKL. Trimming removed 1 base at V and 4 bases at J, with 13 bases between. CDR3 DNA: TGCGCCAGCAGCCAAGCCCCCAGGGGCGGCACTGAAGCTTTCTTT. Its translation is CASSQAPRGGTEAFF.

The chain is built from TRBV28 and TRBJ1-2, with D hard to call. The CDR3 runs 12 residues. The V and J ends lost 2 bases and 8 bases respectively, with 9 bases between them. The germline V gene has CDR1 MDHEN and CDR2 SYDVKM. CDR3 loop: CASSLPAGGYTF. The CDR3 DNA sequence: TGTGCCAGCAGTTTACCGGCTGGAGGCTACACCTTC.

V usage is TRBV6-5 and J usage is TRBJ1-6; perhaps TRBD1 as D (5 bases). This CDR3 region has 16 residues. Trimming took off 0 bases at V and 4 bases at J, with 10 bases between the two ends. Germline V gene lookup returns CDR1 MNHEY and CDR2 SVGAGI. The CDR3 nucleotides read TGTGCCAGCAGTTACTCGAATTGGGGGTATAATTCACCCCTCCACTTT. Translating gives CASSYSNWGYNSPLHF.

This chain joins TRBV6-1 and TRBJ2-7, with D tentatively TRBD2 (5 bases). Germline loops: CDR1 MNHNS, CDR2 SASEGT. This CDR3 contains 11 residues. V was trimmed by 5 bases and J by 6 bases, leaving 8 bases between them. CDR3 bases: TGTGCCAGCAGTAGCAGCGGCGAGCAGTACTTC. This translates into CASSSSGEQYF.

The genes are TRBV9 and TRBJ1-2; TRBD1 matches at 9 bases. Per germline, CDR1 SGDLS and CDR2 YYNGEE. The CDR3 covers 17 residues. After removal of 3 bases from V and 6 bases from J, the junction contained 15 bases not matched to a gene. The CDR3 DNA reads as TGTGCCAGCAGCGGGGCGACCCGGACAGGGGCCGAAGATGGCTACACCTTC. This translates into CASSGATRTGAEDGYTF.

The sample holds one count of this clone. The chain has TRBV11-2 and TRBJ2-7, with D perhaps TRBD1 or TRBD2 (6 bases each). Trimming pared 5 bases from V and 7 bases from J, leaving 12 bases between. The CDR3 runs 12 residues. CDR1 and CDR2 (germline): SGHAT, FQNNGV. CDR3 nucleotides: TGTGCCAGCAGCCCTGGAGGGGGAGAGCAGTACTTC. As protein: CASSPGGGEQYF.

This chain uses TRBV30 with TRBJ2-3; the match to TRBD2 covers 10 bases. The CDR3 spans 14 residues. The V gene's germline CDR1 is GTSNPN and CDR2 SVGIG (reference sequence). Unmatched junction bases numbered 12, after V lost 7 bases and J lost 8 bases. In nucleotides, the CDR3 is TGTGCCTCCCCGAGTAGCGGGGGGATGAGTACGCAGTATTTT. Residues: CASPSSGGMSTQYF.

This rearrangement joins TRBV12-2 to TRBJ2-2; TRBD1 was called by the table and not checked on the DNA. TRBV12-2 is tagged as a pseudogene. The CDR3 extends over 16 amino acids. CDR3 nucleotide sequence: TGTGCAAGTCGCTTAGTCACCAGGGAGAACACCGGGGAGCTGTTTTTT. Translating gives CASRLVTRENTGELFF.

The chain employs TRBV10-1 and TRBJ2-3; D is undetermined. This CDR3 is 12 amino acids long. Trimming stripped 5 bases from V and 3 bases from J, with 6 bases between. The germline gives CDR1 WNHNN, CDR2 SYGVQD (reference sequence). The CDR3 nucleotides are TGCGCCAGCAGTTACCGGACAGATACGCAGTATTTT. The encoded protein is CASSYRTDTQYF.

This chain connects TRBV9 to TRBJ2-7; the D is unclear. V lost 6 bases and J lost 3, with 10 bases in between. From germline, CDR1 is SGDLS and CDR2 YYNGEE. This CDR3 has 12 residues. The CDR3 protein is CASTPDFYEQYF. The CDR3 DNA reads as TGTGCCAGCACTCCCGATTTCTACGAGCAGTACTTC.

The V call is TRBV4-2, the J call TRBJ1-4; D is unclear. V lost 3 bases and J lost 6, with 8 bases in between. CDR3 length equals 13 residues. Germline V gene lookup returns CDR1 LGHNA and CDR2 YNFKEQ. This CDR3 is CASSQGVDEKLFF. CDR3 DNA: TGTGCCAGCAGCCAGGGAGTTGATGAAAAACTGTTTTTT.

The CDR3 DNA reads as TGTGCCTGGAAGTTGGACGGACTCAATCAGCCCCAGCATTTT. This translates into CAWKLDGLNQPQHF. V is TRBV30 and J is TRBJ1-5; the D is unclear. V was clipped by 4 bases and J by 3 bases, with 13 bases between them. This CDR3 is 14 amino acids long. Germline V gene sequence: CDR1 GTSNPN, CDR2 SVGIG (reference sequence).

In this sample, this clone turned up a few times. CDR3 in amino acids: CASSLSQGGNTIYF. In DNA, the CDR3 is TGTGCCAGCAGCCTGAGTCAGGGTGGGAACACCATATATTTT. The gene calls are TRBV7-2 and TRBJ1-3, with D possibly TRBD1 on 5 matching bases. CDR3 length equals 14 residues. The V gene's germline CDR1 is SGHTA and CDR2 FQGNSA. V was trimmed by 5 bases and J by 7 bases, leaving 15 bases between them.

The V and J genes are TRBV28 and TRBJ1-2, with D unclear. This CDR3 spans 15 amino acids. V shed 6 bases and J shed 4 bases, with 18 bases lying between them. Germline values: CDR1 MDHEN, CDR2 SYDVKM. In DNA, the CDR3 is TGTGCCAGCAGCCCCCTGGTGGCGGTGGGCTATGGCTACACCTTC. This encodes CASSPLVAVGYGYTF.

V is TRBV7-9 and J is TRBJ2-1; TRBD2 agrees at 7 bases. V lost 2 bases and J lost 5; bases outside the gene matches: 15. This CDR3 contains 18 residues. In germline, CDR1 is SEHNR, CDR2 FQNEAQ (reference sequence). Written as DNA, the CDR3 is TGTGCCAGCAGCTTATACGCCCAACCCGGGACTAAAAACAATGAGCAGTTCTTC. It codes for CASSLYAQPGTKNNEQFF.

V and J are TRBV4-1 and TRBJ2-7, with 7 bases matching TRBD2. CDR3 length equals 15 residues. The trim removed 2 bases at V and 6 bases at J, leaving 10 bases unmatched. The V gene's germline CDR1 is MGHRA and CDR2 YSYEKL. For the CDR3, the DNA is TGCGCCAGCAGCCAACCGACTAGCCTCCTTCGCGAGCAGTACTTC. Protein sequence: CASSQPTSLLREQYF.

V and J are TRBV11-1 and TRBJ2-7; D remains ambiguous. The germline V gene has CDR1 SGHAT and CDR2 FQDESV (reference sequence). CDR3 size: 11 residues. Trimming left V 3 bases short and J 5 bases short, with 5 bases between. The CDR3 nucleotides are TGTGCCAGCAGCTTTCAGAACGAGCAGTACTTC. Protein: CASSFQNEQYF.

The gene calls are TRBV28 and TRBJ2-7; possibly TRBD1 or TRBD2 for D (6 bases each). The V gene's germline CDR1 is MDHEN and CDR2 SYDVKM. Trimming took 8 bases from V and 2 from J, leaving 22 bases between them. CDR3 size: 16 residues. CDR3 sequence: CASCKSGGHITYEQYF. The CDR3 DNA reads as TGTGCCAGCTGCAAATCTGGGGGGCATATCACCTACGAGCAGTACTTC. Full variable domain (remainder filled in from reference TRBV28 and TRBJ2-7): DVKVTQSSRYLVKRTGEKVFLECVQDMDHENMFWYRQDPGLGLRLIYFSYDVKMKEKGDIPEGYSVSREKKERFSLILESASTNQTSMYLCASCKSGGHITYEQYFGPGTRLTVT.

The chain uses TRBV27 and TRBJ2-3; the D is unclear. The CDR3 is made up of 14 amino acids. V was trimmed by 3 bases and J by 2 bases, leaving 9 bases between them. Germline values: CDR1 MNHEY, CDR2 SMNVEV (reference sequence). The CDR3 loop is CASSLARATDTQYF. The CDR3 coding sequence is TGTGCCAGCAGTTTGGCTAGAGCCACAGATACGCAGTATTTT.

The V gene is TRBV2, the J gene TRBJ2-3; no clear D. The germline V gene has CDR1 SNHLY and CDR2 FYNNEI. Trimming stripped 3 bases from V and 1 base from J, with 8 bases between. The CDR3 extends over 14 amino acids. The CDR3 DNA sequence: TGTGCCAGCAGTGAGGGAAGCGGCACAGATACGCAGTATTTT. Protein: CASSEGSGTDTQYF.